A single sample is the source of the 27 T cell receptor beta chains below, sequenced in a study of blood T cell repertoires in COVID-19. Assay: immunoSEQ multiplex PCR; the TCRdb copy retains only in-frame clones and omits some. The repertoire holds roughly 230,000 clones, with around 80% as singletons. The sequenced sample consisted of peripheral blood. The origin of the receptors is an elderly woman with COVID-19, enrolled during active disease.

The chain couples TRBV19 to TRBJ2-3, with D possibly matching TRBD2 (5 bases). Germline V gene sequence: CDR1 LNHDA, CDR2 SQIVND (reference sequence). The CDR3 runs to 15 residues. Trimming cost V 5 bases and J 4 bases, with 16 bases left between them. The CDR3 protein is CASSVDRMGADTQYF. The DNA for the CDR3 is TGTGCCAGTAGTGTGGATAGGATGGGAGCAGATACGCAGTATTTT. The full variable domain, its missing parts supplied by reference TRBV19 and TRBJ2-3, is DGGITQSPKYLFRKEGQNVTLSCEQNLNHDAMYWYRQDPGQGLRLIYYSQIVNDFQKGDIAEGYSVSREKKESFPLTVTSAQKNPTAFYLCASSVDRMGADTQYFGPGTRLTVL.

This clone was found once. This chain uses TRBV18 with TRBJ1-2, with 9 bases matching TRBD1. CDR3 length: 15 amino acids. From germline, CDR1 is KGHSH and CDR2 LQKENI. Losses at the gene ends were 2 bases for V and 8 bases for J; bases not matched to a gene: 9. The CDR3 sequence is CASSPFPGQGEGYTF. The CDR3 DNA sequence: TGTGCCAGCTCACCATTTCCGGGACAGGGCGAAGGCTACACCTTC.

The genes are TRBV29-1 and TRBJ1-1, with D perhaps matching TRBD1 (5 bases). With 2 bases removed from V and 9 bases from J, the gap between germline ends came to 19 bases. The germline gives CDR1 SQVTM, CDR2 ANQGSEA. The CDR3 contains 14 residues. CDR3 DNA: TGCAGCGTTGAAACTTCCACGGGGGGGAGAAAAGCTTTCTTT. The encoded protein is CSVETSTGGRKAFF. Full variable domain (remainder filled in from reference TRBV29-1 and TRBJ1-1): SAVISQKPSRDICQRGTSLTIQCQVDSQVTMMFWYRQQPGQSLTLIATANQGSEATYESGFVIDKFPISRPNLTFSTLTVSNMSPEDSSIYLCSVETSTGGRKAFFGQGTRLTVV.

The chain couples TRBV30 to TRBJ1-4; tentatively, D is TRBD1 (6 bases). Germline V gives CDR1 GTSNPN, CDR2 SVGIG (reference sequence). This CDR3 region has 16 residues. Between the trimmed V and J ends, which lost 3 bases and 8 bases, there was a span of 22 bases. CDR3 sequence reads: CAWRGALQGWGEKLFF. CDR3 bases: TGTGCCTGGAGGGGGGCCCTACAGGGCTGGGGAGAAAAACTGTTTTTT.

This clone came up once. This rearrangement joins TRBV4-3 to TRBJ1-4, with D perhaps TRBD1 (6 bases). V was pared by 0 bases and J by 5 bases, with 13 bases between. The germline V gene encodes CDR1 LGHNA and CDR2 YSLEER. CDR3 length: 16 amino acids. CDR3 in DNA: TGCGCCAGCAGCCAAGATGCAGGGACAAGAAATGAAAAACTGTTTTTT. Protein sequence: CASSQDAGTRNEKLFF.

V is TRBV18 and J is TRBJ2-6, with D perhaps TRBD2 (6 bases). Germline CDR1 is KGHSH and CDR2 is LQKENI. The CDR3 runs 16 residues. V was trimmed by 0 bases and J by 2 bases, leaving 8 bases between them. The CDR3 coding sequence is TGTGCCAGCTCACCACCGGGGGGTACTGGGGCCAACGTCCTGACTTTC. Amino acids: CASSPPGGTGANVLTF.

The chain is built from TRBV19 and TRBJ1-6; 7 positions agree with TRBD1. CDR1 LNHDA and CDR2 SQIVND come from the germline V gene (reference sequence). Trimming removed 5 bases from V and 6 bases from J; junction bases left unmatched: 7. This CDR3 comprises 15 residues. The CDR3 here is CASSPRTGFNSPLHF. CDR3 in DNA: TGTGCCAGTAGTCCGAGGACAGGATTTAATTCACCCCTCCACTTT.

J is TRBJ2-2 and V is TRBV5-1; maybe TRBD1 (5 bases). CDR1 SGHRS and CDR2 YFSETQ come from the germline V gene. This CDR3 region has 16 residues. Trimming took 4 bases from V and 2 from J, leaving 15 bases between them. The CDR3 DNA reads as TGCGCCAGCAGCCACTCGGATAGGGGCAACACCGGGGAGCTGTTTTTT. Residues: CASSHSDRGNTGELFF.

The gene calls are TRBV20-1 and TRBJ2-1, with TRBD2 as a possible D gene (6 bases). V lost 1 base to trimming and J lost 9 bases, with 7 bases between them. The CDR3 is 11 amino acids. Looked up from germline, CDR1 is DFQATT and CDR2 is SNEGSKA (reference sequence). In DNA form, the CDR3 reads TGCAGTGCTAGAGTGGGGGGTGAGCAGTTCTTC. It is translated as CSARVGGEQFF.

This chain connects TRBV5-1 to TRBJ2-2; 8 nucleotides line up with TRBD1. This CDR3 has 17 amino acids. V shed 5 bases and J 1 base; nucleotides not matched to a gene: 10. Germline V gene lookup returns CDR1 SGHRS and CDR2 YFSETQ. The CDR3 loop reads CASRLTGGLLNTGELFF. The CDR3 DNA is TGCGCCAGCAGACTCACAGGGGGGCTATTGAACACCGGGGAGCTGTTTTTT.

This clone turned up a few times. The CDR3 sequence is CASNTDGEETQYF. In nucleotides, the CDR3 is TGTGCCAGCAATACCGACGGGGAAGAGACCCAGTACTTC. The V gene is TRBV2, the J gene TRBJ2-5; tentatively, D is TRBD2 (5 bases). The CDR3 is 13 residues long. CDR1 SNHLY and CDR2 FYNNEI come from the germline V gene. Trimming pared 7 bases from V and 3 bases from J, leaving 12 bases between.

The chain joins TRBV7-2 to TRBJ1-1; maybe TRBD1 (6 bases). Germline V gene sequence: CDR1 SGHTA, CDR2 FQGNSA. Trimming shortened V by 3 bases and J by 5 bases, and 10 bases separated the two germline ends. The CDR3 totals 13 residues. The CDR3 coding sequence is TGTGCCAGCAGCTTCGGACAGTCGACTGAAGCTTTCTTT. Protein product: CASSFGQSTEAFF.

This clone showed up just a few times. The J gene is TRBJ2-7, the V gene TRBV7-9, with 8 positions matching TRBD2. J lost 5 bases, V lost 3 bases, and 12 bases had no gene match. The CDR3 extends over 16 amino acids. Looked up from germline, CDR1 is SEHNR and CDR2 is FQNEAQ (reference sequence). CDR3 coding DNA: TGTGCCAGCAGCTTCGCCGGGACTAGTAATCGGCACGAGCAGTACTTC. Amino acid sequence: CASSFAGTSNRHEQYF.

This chain links TRBV2 with TRBJ2-7, with TRBD1 as a possible D gene (6 bases). Trimming removed 6 bases at V and 7 bases at J, with 10 bases between. Germline V gene lookup returns CDR1 SNHLY and CDR2 FYNNEI. CDR3 size: 11 residues. The CDR3, as DNA: TGTGCCAGCAGGGGGACACGGGAGCAGTACGTC. Its protein product is CASRGTREQYV.

This clone was counted once. The rearrangement joins TRBV29-1 to TRBJ2-3, with D maybe TRBD1 (5 bases). Trimming took 4 bases from V and 4 from J, leaving 12 bases between them. Germline-derived CDR1 and CDR2 are SQVTM and ANQGSEA. The CDR3 is made up of 13 amino acids. The CDR3 DNA reads as TGCAGCGTTGTTCAGGGTGTCCCAGATACGCAGTATTTT. It is translated as CSVVQGVPDTQYF.

The chain joins TRBV19 to TRBJ1-6; 8 nucleotides agree with TRBD1. Germline values: CDR1 LNHDA, CDR2 SQIVND (reference sequence). Trimming at V came to 5 bases and at J to 0 bases, leaving 6 bases not matched to a gene. The CDR3 runs to 17 residues. Here the CDR3 DNA reads TGTGCCAGTAGTCTTCGGGACAGGAGCTCCTATAATTCACCCCTCCACTTT. Translated, it gives CASSLRDRSSYNSPLHF.

The genes are TRBV29-1 and TRBJ2-6, with 9 positions matching TRBD1. The CDR3 runs 20 residues. V was pared by 6 bases and J by 0 bases, with 18 bases of the junction left unmatched. Germline assignment: CDR1 SQVTM and CDR2 ANQGSEA. The CDR3 DNA follows: TGCAGCGTCTTCATCAAGAAGCCGGGACAGGGAGACTCTGGGGCCAACGTCCTGACTTTC. Protein sequence: CSVFIKKPGQGDSGANVLTF.

This clone was recorded a few times. The chain is built from TRBV7-2 and TRBJ2-2, with unresolved D. The V gene's germline CDR1 is SGHTA and CDR2 FQGNSA. This CDR3 contains 13 residues. The V end lost 5 bases, the J end lost 1 base, and 5 bases lay between the germline ends. The CDR3: CASSPQNTGELFF. The DNA for the CDR3 is TGTGCCAGCAGCCCCCAGAACACCGGGGAGCTGTTTTTT.

The CDR3 protein is CATEAAGGNYGYTF. The CDR3 DNA reads TGTGCCACCGAGGCGGCAGGGGGCAACTATGGCTACACCTTC. The chain recombines TRBV24-1 with TRBJ1-2; 8 positions match TRBD1. Unmatched junction bases numbered 7, after V lost 9 bases and J lost 2 bases. The CDR3 has 14 residues. CDR1 KGHDR and CDR2 SFDVKD come from the germline V gene.

This clone was counted between two and nine times. V gene TRBV5-1 combines with J gene TRBJ1-1; D is uncertain. V was clipped by 2 bases and J by 8 bases, with 10 bases between them. The CDR3 is 12 amino acids. Germline CDR1 reads SGHRS; CDR2 reads YFSETQ. CDR3 sequence reads: CASSFSGVEAFF. CDR3 in DNA: TGCGCCAGCAGCTTTTCCGGAGTCGAAGCTTTCTTT.

This chain links TRBV7-6 with TRBJ1-6; D gene unclear. The CDR3 runs 15 residues. V lost 2 bases and J 10 bases, leaving 15 bases between the germline ends. CDR1 SGHVS and CDR2 FNYEAQ come from the germline V gene. CDR3 nucleotide sequence: TGTGCCAGCAGCTTATGGCGGGATCAGGTCTCACCCCTCCACTTT. Its protein product is CASSLWRDQVSPLHF.

The V gene is TRBV5-1, the J gene TRBJ2-3; 9 bases match TRBD2. Per germline, CDR1 SGHRS and CDR2 YFSETQ. The junction had 15 bases not matched to a gene; V was cut back by 2 bases and J by 8 bases. CDR3 length: 17 residues. As DNA, the CDR3 is TGCGCCAGCAGCTTTCCCTTGGGGCGCGGGGGGGCCGGTACGCAGTATTTT. It yields the protein CASSFPLGRGGAGTQYF.

This sequence joins TRBV27 and TRBJ1-1, with D possibly matching TRBD1 (6 bases). Germline CDR1 MNHEY, CDR2 SMNVEV (reference sequence). This CDR3 comprises 15 residues. V was shortened by 10 bases and J by 4 bases, with 22 bases between the two germline ends. In nucleotides, the CDR3 is TGTGCCACGATACCGACAGGTGGGTTGCGCACTGAAGCTTTCTTT. Its protein product is CATIPTGGLRTEAFF.

The genes are TRBV3-1 (or the pseudogene TRBV3-2) and TRBJ2-7; perhaps TRBD1 as D (6 bases). Trimming removed 4 bases at V and 2 bases at J, with 12 bases between. The CDR3 consists of 14 residues. Germline-derived CDR1 and CDR2 are LGHDT and YNNKEL (reference sequence). The CDR3 region has the DNA TGTGCCAGCAGCCCTACGGGACACACCTACGAGCAGTACTTC. This encodes CASSPTGHTYEQYF.

The rearrangement joins TRBV2 to TRBJ2-7; 8 bases are shared with TRBD1. The trim removed 7 bases at V and 1 base at J, leaving 6 bases unmatched. This CDR3 is 14 amino acids long. The germline V gene has CDR1 SNHLY and CDR2 FYNNEI. The DNA for the CDR3 is TGTGCCAGCAAGAGGACAGGGTTTTCCTACGAGCAGTACGTC. It specifies CASKRTGFSYEQYV.

The chain joins TRBV18 to TRBJ1-4; possible D gene TRBD1, 5 bases. The germline gives CDR1 KGHSH, CDR2 LQKENI. The CDR3 loop spans 15 amino acids. Trimming took 4 bases from V and 5 from J, leaving 14 bases between them. Written as DNA, the CDR3 is TGTGCCAGCTCACTCCAGACAGAGTTGAATGAAAAACTGTTTTTT. Translated, it gives CASSLQTELNEKLFF.

CDR3 residues: CASSQEVTRQGNEAFF. CDR3 nucleotide sequence: TGCGCCAGCAGCCAAGAGGTTACCCGACAGGGGAATGAAGCTTTCTTT. The rearrangement uses TRBV4-1 and TRBJ1-1, with 8 bases matching TRBD1. The CDR3 is 16 amino acids. V lost 0 bases to trimming and J lost 7 bases; unmatched junction nucleotides: 10. Germline CDR1 and CDR2: MGHRA and YSYEKL.